Listed below are T cell receptor beta chains from one sample, sequenced in a study of blood T cell repertoires in COVID-19. The protocol was immunoSEQ multiplex PCR, while the TCRdb copy is restricted to in-frame clones and leaves out a portion. The sample contains approximately 300,000 clones, approximately 85% of which appear only once. The specimen sequenced was PBMCs or T cells enriched from blood (not recorded which). These receptors all stem from a young woman who had recovered from COVID-19. Both conserved end residues are part of each CDR3. The order of the fields is V gene, J gene, D gene, clone size, CDR3 DNA, CDR3 protein. A D gene is named only where the DNA matches it firmly. Size values are once, few and many counts, or a class for expanded clones, and some rows have none.

>TRBV24-1|TRBJ2-6|-|-
TGTGCCACCAGTGGACTCAGGGGGGACCGGGCGAGCTCTGGGGCCAACGTCCTGACTTTC
CATSGLRGDRASSGANVLTF
>TRBV15|TRBJ1-6|-|-
TGTGCCACCAGCAGAGATTTCCTTTCACCCCTCCACTTT
CATSRDFLSPLHF
>TRBV9|TRBJ2-1|-|-
TGTGCCAGCAGGGAACCGGGACTGCACAATGAGCAGTTCTTC
CASREPGLHNEQFF
>TRBV7-6|TRBJ1-5|TRBD1|once
TGTGCCAGCAGCTTAGGACGGGGACAGGGGTCCAATCAGCCCCAGCATTTT
CASSLGRGQGSNQPQHF
>TRBV14|TRBJ1-5|-|-
TGTGCCAGCAGCCAAGATTGGGGGAGGGGCAATCAGCCCCAGCATTTT
CASSQDWGRGNQPQHF
>TRBV11-2|TRBJ2-7|TRBD1|-
TGTGCCAGCGGGACAGGGCCCGAGCAGTACTTC
CASGTGPEQYF
>TRBV9|TRBJ2-7|-|-
TGTGCCAGCAGCCCTGGACTAACCTACGAGCAGTACTTC
CASSPGLTYEQYF
>TRBV18|TRBJ2-5|-|-
TGTGCCAGCTCACCACCTAGCGCACAAGAGACCCAGTACTTC
CASSPPSAQETQYF
>TRBV7-3|TRBJ2-1|-|-
TGTGCCAGCAGCCGTGGCGCAGGGTCCCTCAACAATGAGCAGTTCTTC
CASSRGAGSLNNEQFF
>TRBV19|TRBJ2-7|TRBD1|-
TGTGCCACCGGATGGACAGGGACCGCAAGATACGAGCAGTACTTC
CATGWTGTARYEQYF
>TRBV6-5|TRBJ2-7|-|-
TGTGCCAGCAGTTACGGAAGGAAAGGAGGCTACGAGCAGTACTTC
CASSYGRKGGYEQYF
>TRBV3-1/TRBV3-2|TRBJ1-6|TRBD1|-
TGTGCCAGCAGCCAAGTGGCGACAGGGTGGAGCTCCTATAATTCACCCCTCCACTTT
CASSQVATGWSSYNSPLHF
>TRBV2|TRBJ2-7|TRBD1|-
TGTGCCAGCAGTGGAAGGGGACAGTCACCTTACGAGCAGTGCTTC
CASSGRGQSPYEQCF
>TRBV5-1|TRBJ2-3|TRBD2|once
TGCGCCAGCAGCCTTAGCGGGAGAGATACGCAGTATTTT
CASSLSGRDTQYF
>TRBV2|TRBJ1-2|TRBD1|-
TGTGCCAGCAGTGAAGCCCCCGGGACAGGGGATGGCTACACCTTC
CASSEAPGTGDGYTF
>TRBV20-1|TRBJ2-3|-|-
TGCAGTGCTAGTAGGGGCGGATACACAGATACGCAGTATTTT
CSASRGGYTDTQYF
>TRBV19|TRBJ2-7|TRBD1|-
TGTGCCAGTATCATGGGGCCCCGACAGGGACAGAACGAGCAGTACTTC
CASIMGPRQGQNEQYF
>TRBV9|TRBJ2-2|-|once
TGTGCCAGCAGCGTAGGGCTGATGGCCGGGGAGCTGTTTTTT
CASSVGLMAGELFF
>TRBV20-1|TRBJ1-6|TRBD1|-
TGCAGTGCTAGTACAGGGGGCGTTTCACCCCTCCACTTT
CSASTGGVSPLHF
>TRBV30|TRBJ1-4|TRBD1|-
TGTGCCTGGAGTGGGGACAGGAATGAAAAACTGTTTTTT
CAWSGDRNEKLFF
>TRBV18|TRBJ2-3|TRBD1|-
TGTGCCAGCTCACCTAACAGGGGGCGGACAGATACGCAGTATTTT
CASSPNRGRTDTQYF
>TRBV5-8|TRBJ2-5|TRBD1|-
TGTGCCAGCAGCCCGGGCCCCGGGACAGGGGTTGAGACCCAGTACTTC
CASSPGPGTGVETQYF